This passage covers 31 T cell receptor beta chains from one sample sequenced in a study of cytomegalovirus exposure and HLA in healthy donors. The PCR was carried out with 60 Vbeta primers and 13 Jbeta primers. The table came from immunoSEQ multiplex PCR; TCRdb's copy has only in-frame clones and leaves some out. Of around 130,000 clones in the sample, over 65% were seen once. Sequencing was carried out using PBMCs. These TCRs come from a woman aged 30 to 39 in good health and CMV-seronegative.

V is TRBV11-2 and J is TRBJ2-5; maybe TRBD2 (6 bases). The CDR3 length is 14 residues. Trimming took 4 bases from V and 1 from J, leaving 10 bases between them. CDR1 is SGHAT and CDR2 is FQNNGV in the germline V gene. The CDR3 DNA reads as TGTGCCAGCAGCTCGAGGACTACCCAAGAGACCCAGTACTTC. As protein: CASSSRTTQETQYF.

The genes are TRBV19 and TRBJ2-1; 10 bases align to TRBD1. CDR1 is LNHDA and CDR2 is SQIVND in the germline V gene (reference sequence). This CDR3 has 16 amino acids. The V and J ends lost 10 bases and 5 bases, in that order; junction bases with no gene match: 14. The CDR3 spells CATRGFRTGGDNEQFF. The CDR3 DNA sequence: TGTGCCACCAGGGGGTTTCGGACAGGGGGGGACAATGAGCAGTTCTTC.

The CDR3 loop is CASSEGWGGTANGDTQYF. In DNA, the CDR3 is TGTGCCAGCAGTGAAGGATGGGGAGGGACGGCCAATGGTGATACGCAGTATTTT. The rearrangement uses TRBV6-1 and TRBJ2-3, with TRBD2 matching over 7 bases. CDR3 size: 18 residues. The germline V gene has CDR1 MNHNS and CDR2 SASEGT. Germline trimming cut 1 base from V and 6 bases from J; bases unmatched to any gene: 16.

The chain uses TRBV28 and TRBJ1-1; D remains unclear. Between the trimmed V and J ends, which lost 2 bases and 6 bases, there was a span of 13 bases. CDR1 and CDR2 from the germline V gene are MDHEN and SYDVKM. The CDR3 extends over 14 amino acids. The CDR3 coding sequence is TGTGCCAGCAGTTTAACCCACCGAGGGCCTGAAGCTTTCTTT. It yields the protein CASSLTHRGPEAFF.

The chain is built from TRBV28 and TRBJ1-4; 8 nucleotides agree with TRBD1. The CDR3 sequence is 13 residues long. The V and J ends lost 10 bases and 3 bases, in that order; junction bases with no gene match: 4. Germline V gene data show CDR1 as MDHEN and CDR2 as SYDVKM. The CDR3 DNA is TGTGCCACCCGACAGGGGTCTAATGAAAAACTGTTTTTT. Protein sequence: CATRQGSNEKLFF. The full variable domain, in which reference TRBV28 and TRBJ1-4 provide the parts outside the CDR3, is DVKVTQSSRYLVKRTGEKVFLECVQDMDHENMFWYRQDPGLGLRLIYFSYDVKMKEKGDIPEGYSVSREKKERFSLILESASTNQTSMYLCATRQGSNEKLFFGSGTQLSVL.

DNA of the CDR3: TGTGCCAGTAGAATTACTATCGGACTAGCGGGGGACAATGAGCAGTTCTTC. Protein product: CASRITIGLAGDNEQFF. V is TRBV19 and J is TRBJ2-1, with 13 bases identical to TRBD2. CDR1 and CDR2 from the germline V gene are LNHDA and SQIVND (reference sequence). Germline trimming cut 6 bases from V and 5 bases from J; bases unmatched to any gene: 10. The CDR3 consists of 17 residues.

Here the CDR3 DNA reads TGTGCCAGCAGCTCTCGACTAGCGGGAACTCACTACGAGCAGTACTTC. Translated: CASSSRLAGTHYEQYF. V and J are TRBV13 and TRBJ2-5; 11 nucleotides match TRBD2. The J call may be faulty, since TRBJ2-7 better matches the DNA end. The V gene's germline CDR1 is PRHDT and CDR2 FYEKMQ (reference sequence). The CDR3 is 16 residues long.

The CDR3 loop reads CASSHGQGVYEQYF. CDR3 in DNA: TGTGCCAGCAGCCACGGACAGGGGGTCTACGAGCAGTACTTC. V gene TRBV14 combines with J gene TRBJ2-7; 10 bases match TRBD1. The trim removed 3 bases at V and 3 bases at J, leaving 2 bases unmatched. The CDR3 extends over 14 amino acids. CDR1 and CDR2 from the germline V gene are SGHDN and FVKESK.

The rearrangement joins TRBV10-2 to TRBJ1-2; TRBD1 is a possible D gene (6 bases). This CDR3 has 14 amino acids. V lost 0 bases and J lost 4, with 9 bases in between. From germline, CDR1 is WSHSY and CDR2 SAAADI. This CDR3 reads CASSESRGGYGYTF. CDR3 nucleotide sequence: TGCGCCAGCAGTGAGTCGAGAGGGGGCTATGGCTACACCTTC.

This clone was observed a few times. The CDR3 DNA reads TGCGCCAGCAGCTTGGTTTCGACAGACCAAGAGACCCAGTACTTC. Translating it yields CASSLVSTDQETQYF. The J gene is TRBJ2-5, the V gene TRBV5-1; a possible D gene is TRBD1 (5 bases). This CDR3 is 15 amino acids long. The ends were cut back, 0 bases at V and 0 bases at J, with 9 bases in the middle. Per germline, CDR1 SGHRS and CDR2 YFSETQ.

The chain recombines TRBV19 with TRBJ1-1; the match to TRBD1 covers 8 bases. CDR1 and CDR2 (germline): LNHDA, SQIVND (reference sequence). CDR3 length: 15 amino acids. V gave up 5 bases and J gave up 6 bases; unmatched junction bases: 11. The CDR3 nucleotides are TGTGCCAGTAGTCCCGCGTGGCAGGGGGCTTCTGAAGCTTTCTTT. Protein sequence: CASSPAWQGASEAFF.

The chain employs TRBV11-3 and TRBJ2-2; D perhaps matches TRBD1 (7 bases). Germline V gives CDR1 SGHNT, CDR2 YENEEA. The CDR3 spans 17 residues. Trimming cost V 3 bases and J 5 bases, with 19 bases left between them. The CDR3 DNA reads as TGTGCCAGCAGCTTTGGGCAGGGGGGCCCCGGAACCGGGGAGCTGTTTTTT. The encoded protein is CASSFGQGGPGTGELFF.

DNA for the CDR3: TGTGCCAGCAGCTTCAGGACCCTAGGCGGGACAGCAAATTCACCCCTCCACTTT. Protein product: CASSFRTLGGTANSPLHF. The chain employs TRBV7-2 and TRBJ1-6, with 7 bases identical to TRBD1. V was clipped by 3 bases and J by 7 bases; unmatched bases: 15. The germline V gene has CDR1 SGHTA and CDR2 FQGNSA. The CDR3 is made up of 18 amino acids.

The chain carries TRBV30 and TRBJ1-4; D unclear. Germline loops: CDR1 GTSNPN, CDR2 SVGIG (reference sequence). The CDR3 consists of 11 residues. V was pared by 5 bases and J by 7 bases, with 8 bases between. CDR3 DNA: TGTGCCTGGGAAGAGAGTGAAAAACTGTTTTTT. As protein: CAWEESEKLFF.

This chain connects TRBV5-1 to TRBJ1-2; unclear D gene. The CDR3 spans 18 residues. V was cut by 0 bases and J by 1 base, with 19 bases left in between. Germline values: CDR1 SGHRS, CDR2 YFSETQ. The CDR3 nucleotides read TGCGCCAGCAGCTTGGCCTCACCCGGGTCCAGCCATAACTATGGCTACACCTTC. Protein product: CASSLASPGSSHNYGYTF.

The V call is TRBV19, the J call TRBJ2-2, with D possibly being TRBD1 (5 bases). The V end was cut by 5 bases, the J end by 7 bases, with 14 bases between. The CDR3 consists of 14 residues. Germline assignment: CDR1 LNHDA and CDR2 SQIVND (reference sequence). CDR3 DNA: TGTGCCAGTAGTCCCCAGGGTAGAAGCGGGGAGCTGTTTTTT. This codes for CASSPQGRSGELFF.

The rearrangement uses TRBV4-1 and TRBJ2-1; D possibly corresponds to TRBD2 (5 bases). Looked up from germline, CDR1 is MGHRA and CDR2 is YSYEKL. With 0 bases removed from V and 2 bases from J, the gap between germline ends came to 17 bases. CDR3 length equals 18 residues. CDR3 loop: CASSQDYQSGNTYNEQFF. The CDR3 DNA reads as TGCGCCAGCAGCCAAGATTACCAAAGCGGTAACACCTACAATGAGCAGTTCTTC.

The gene calls are TRBV6-5 and TRBJ1-5; D is ambiguous. V was trimmed by 8 bases and J by 2 bases, leaving 16 bases between them. The CDR3 is 15 amino acids. Per germline, CDR1 MNHEY and CDR2 SVGAGI. The CDR3 DNA follows: TGTGCCAGCCGAGTGGCAGGATCAGGCAATCAGCCCCAGCATTTT. Its translation: CASRVAGSGNQPQHF.

The rearrangement uses TRBV9 and TRBJ2-2; 7 bases line up with TRBD1. The CDR3 is made up of 14 amino acids. Per germline, CDR1 SGDLS and CDR2 YYNGEE. V dropped 4 bases and J dropped 7; count of bases not matched to a gene: 7. In DNA, the CDR3 is TGTGCCAGCAGCCCCCGGACAGGAGACGGGGAGCTGTTTTTT. Translating gives CASSPRTGDGELFF. Full variable domain (rest looked up from reference TRBV9 and TRBJ2-2): DSGVTQTPKHLITATGQRVTLRCSPRSGDLSVYWYQQSLDQGLQFLIQYYNGEERAKGNILERFSAQQFPDLHSELNLSSLELGDSALYFCASSPRTGDGELFFGEGSRLTVL.

This chain joins TRBV4-2 and TRBJ1-5, with D possibly matching TRBD1 (5 bases). CDR1 LGHNA and CDR2 YNFKEQ come from the germline V gene. The CDR3 extends over 15 amino acids. V was pared by 0 bases and J by 7 bases, with 13 bases between. CDR3 sequence: CASSQEVQGWQPQHF. In DNA form, the CDR3 reads TGTGCCAGCAGCCAAGAGGTGCAGGGTTGGCAGCCCCAGCATTTT.

About this clone: This CDR3 is also generated by other DNA sequences in the sample. The rearrangement joins TRBV15 to TRBJ2-7; 7 bases are shared with TRBD1. This CDR3 has 15 amino acids. Per germline, CDR1 LNHNV and CDR2 YYDKDF (reference sequence). Trimming at V came to 5 bases and at J to 0 bases, leaving 7 bases not matched to a gene. CDR3 protein: CATSLGQATSYEQYF. CDR3 nucleotides: TGTGCCACCAGCTTAGGACAGGCGACCTCCTACGAGCAGTACTTC.

V and J are TRBV27 and TRBJ2-1; TRBD2 matches at 7 bases. Trimming at V came to 5 bases and at J to 10 bases, leaving 11 bases not matched to a gene. CDR1 and CDR2 from the germline V gene are MNHEY and SMNVEV (reference sequence). This CDR3 spans 14 amino acids. CDR3 in amino acids: CASSPRLALEEQFF. The CDR3 DNA sequence: TGTGCCAGCAGTCCTAGACTAGCTTTGGAGGAGCAGTTCTTC.

The J gene is TRBJ1-2, the V gene TRBV19, with 8 bases fitting TRBD1. The germline V gene encodes CDR1 LNHDA and CDR2 SQIVND (reference sequence). Trimming cost V 6 bases and J 4 bases; bases outside gene matches: 19. The CDR3 loop spans 18 amino acids. The CDR3 here is CASRLAGDIGQGGYGYTF. Written as DNA, the CDR3 is TGTGCCAGTAGACTAGCGGGAGATATCGGACAGGGAGGCTATGGCTACACCTTC.

In DNA form, the CDR3 reads TGCGCCAGCAGCTTGGGCGTTGGACAGGGAAGGGGATACGAGCAGTACGTC. As protein: CASSLGVGQGRGYEQYV. This rearrangement joins TRBV5-1 to TRBJ2-7; 8 bases fit TRBD1. The CDR3 is made up of 17 amino acids. Germline V gene sequence: CDR1 SGHRS, CDR2 YFSETQ. V trimming: 0 bases; J trimming: 4 bases; junction bases outside the gene matches: 12.

The chain employs TRBV9 and TRBJ1-1; D perhaps matches TRBD1 (5 bases). CDR3 length: 14 amino acids. The V and J ends lost 4 bases and 1 base respectively, with 11 bases between them. Germline CDR1 is SGDLS and CDR2 is YYNGEE. CDR3 sequence: CASSLQGTNTEAFF. DNA for the CDR3: TGTGCCAGCAGCCTCCAGGGTACGAACACTGAAGCTTTCTTT.

V usage is TRBV9 and J usage is TRBJ2-1; no clear D. This CDR3 has 13 residues. Germline CDR1 reads SGDLS; CDR2 reads YYNGEE. Trimming shortened V by 6 bases and J by 4 bases, and 11 bases separated the two germline ends. The CDR3 here is CASTGGNYNEQFF. DNA for the CDR3: TGTGCCAGCACTGGCGGAAATTACAATGAGCAGTTCTTC.

The gene calls are TRBV5-1 and TRBJ1-1; D is uncertain. Trimming left V 0 bases short and J 2 bases short, with 17 bases between. Germline-derived CDR1 and CDR2 are SGHRS and YFSETQ. This CDR3 region has 17 residues. CDR3 loop: CASSLGGSGWGNTEAFF. The CDR3 DNA sequence: TGCGCCAGCAGCTTGGGAGGGTCTGGTTGGGGAAACACTGAAGCTTTCTTT.

The chain recombines TRBV18 with TRBJ2-5, with TRBD1 matching 10 bases. V lost 4 bases to trimming and J lost 4 bases; unmatched junction nucleotides: 9. The germline gives CDR1 KGHSH, CDR2 LQKENI. The CDR3 has 16 residues. This CDR3 reads CASSLTGTGVGETQYF. For the CDR3, the DNA is TGTGCCAGCTCACTTACCGGGACAGGGGTCGGAGAGACCCAGTACTTC.

The chain joins TRBV4-1 to TRBJ1-2; D uncertain. CDR3 length equals 14 residues. The germline CDR1 and CDR2 sequences are MGHRA and YSYEKL. The germline V and J ends were trimmed by 0 bases and 2 bases, with 7 bases remaining between them. CDR3 amino acids: CASSQDVRNYGYTF. The CDR3 bases are TGCGCCAGCAGCCAAGACGTCAGAAACTATGGCTACACCTTC.

The V call is TRBV6-1, the J call TRBJ2-7; D possibly corresponds to TRBD2 (6 bases). The CDR3 is 15 amino acids. The germline V gene has CDR1 MNHNS and CDR2 SASEGT. V lost 7 bases to trimming and J lost 2 bases, with 18 bases between them. CDR3 coding DNA: TGTGCCAGCACTCCCCCGGGCTCGGGGGCCTACGAGCAGTACTTC. It specifies CASTPPGSGAYEQYF.

This chain connects TRBV18 to TRBJ1-5; D ambiguous. This CDR3 is 17 amino acids long. The V and J ends lost 0 bases and 4 bases respectively, with 16 bases between them. In germline, CDR1 is KGHSH, CDR2 LQKENI. CDR3 amino acids: CASSPPGHGGKNQPQHF. CDR3 in DNA: TGTGCCAGCTCACCACCCGGCCACGGAGGGAAAAATCAGCCCCAGCATTTT.